This TCR beta chain derives from a study of blood T cell repertoires in COVID-19. Study details: COVID-19 samples from acute and convalescent phases originated in the United States, Italy and Spain. T cells, B-cell-depleted T cells, or PBMCs supplied cDNA or gDNA.

This CDR3 spans 16 amino acids. CDR1 and CDR2 (germline): LGHDT, YNNKEL (reference sequence). The V and J ends lost 4 bases and 10 bases, in that order; junction bases with no gene match: 10. As processed by the authors: Cell counts per sample came from amplifying reference gene primers. Profiling relied on immunoSEQ multiplex PCR, and the TCRdb table lists in-frame clones only, not all of them. The V and J calls and clone size are taken from that table; D and trimming were inferred from the DNA. The top ten hold 1% to 1.4% of the sample, which has about 190,000 clones, around nine tenths seen once. Sequenced: peripheral blood. The sequence derives from a man under 40 with acute or convalescent COVID-19. This rearrangement joins TRBV3-1 (or the pseudogene TRBV3-2) to TRBJ1-6, with 10 bases matching TRBD1. In DNA form, the CDR3 reads TGTGCCAGCAGCCCCTACAGACAGGGGGCAAGCTCACCCCTCCACTTT. Residues: CASSPYRQGASSPLHF.